This T cell receptor (beta chain) is from a study of blood T cell repertoires in COVID-19. Authors' analysis steps: Counts of nucleated cells, estimated from reference gene primer amplification, were obtained. Data came from immunoSEQ multiplex PCR; TCRdb stores just in-frame clones and leaves some out. That table gives V, J and clone size, and the DNA gave D and trimming. The sample yields fewer than 500,000 clones, about nine tenths seen once. The CDR3 contains 15 residues. Trimming pared 0 bases from V and 2 bases from J, leaving 12 bases between. Germline values: CDR1 SGHRS, CDR2 YFSETQ. Participants, 18 to 89 years old, spanned approximately 26 US areas. Categorization into cohorts depended on clinical history that participants reported. For recovered donors of Cohort 3, there were two negative PCRs, clearance, or symptom resolution.

The source is a woman aged 18-30 years who had recovered from COVID-19. Sequenced input: PBMCs or T cells enriched from blood (not recorded which). The rearrangement links TRBV5-1 to TRBJ2-7; D might be TRBD2 (6 bases). The CDR3: CASSLEGGTTYEQYF. CDR3 bases: TGCGCCAGCAGCTTGGAAGGAGGGACGACCTACGAGCAGTACTTC.